Listed below are T cell receptor beta chains from one sample, sequenced in a study of response to subunit inactivated influenza vaccine. TCRdb processed the RT-PCR reads anew with MiXCR; each CDR3 protein has one entry. The sample has hundreds of thousands of distinct CDR3 sequences, approximately 15% seen once; the top ten hold about 3%. The source material was CD4+ T cells sorted from PBMCs, sampled around 2 years after vaccination. All receptors derive from a man between 50 and 69 years old who received an inactivated influenza vaccine. Each CDR3 is given without its conserved first and last residue.

CDR3aa: ASRPRDSILTDTQY; v_gene: TRBV12-3/TRBV12-4
CDR3aa: SAIPGALTEAF; v_gene: TRBV20-1
CDR3aa: ASSDVKSPLH; v_gene: TRBV2
CDR3aa: ASRGQGSQSYEQY; v_gene: TRBV28
CDR3aa: ATLTGGNSGANVLT; v_gene: TRBV28
CDR3aa: ASSQVARDEQF; v_gene: TRBV14
CDR3aa: ASSPLGGEQF; v_gene: TRBV6-5
CDR3aa: ASSPGALQSTEAF; v_gene: TRBV7-9
CDR3aa: ASSHPGANEQY; v_gene: TRBV5-1
CDR3aa: ASSLRDPYAGELF; v_gene: TRBV4-1
CDR3aa: SARDLQGASQPQH; v_gene: TRBV20-1
CDR3aa: ASSIGASYEQY; v_gene: TRBV21-1
CDR3aa: AAGGRSEQF; v_gene: TRBV15
CDR3aa: ASRPSGTGGRGYT; v_gene: TRBV12-3/TRBV12-4
CDR3aa: ASGPPGSDTQY; v_gene: TRBV6-1
CDR3aa: ASSSTGIEF; v_gene: TRBV6-2/TRBV6-3
CDR3aa: SATAGLAHNEQF; v_gene: TRBV29-1
CDR3aa: ASSERLAGVGNEQF; v_gene: TRBV18
CDR3aa: SARAGENQPQH; v_gene: TRBV20-1
CDR3aa: ASQTTGVDTQY; v_gene: TRBV30
CDR3aa: ASSPRRRGGELF; v_gene: TRBV7-2
CDR3aa: ASSQDRVRRSTGELF; v_gene: TRBV3-1
CDR3aa: SARDSGFNQPQH; v_gene: TRBV20-1
CDR3aa: ASSKDRGLDYGYT; v_gene: TRBV7-9
CDR3aa: SVEERTGTRFPF; v_gene: TRBV29-1
CDR3aa: ASRVQGSTGELF; v_gene: TRBV10-2
CDR3aa: ASSLAGLYTDTQY; v_gene: TRBV7-2
CDR3aa: AWTRDRNTEAF; v_gene: TRBV30
CDR3aa: ASSHHGQNTEAF; v_gene: TRBV11-2
CDR3aa: ASSLLKGRSSYNEQF; v_gene: TRBV7-9
CDR3aa: ASSLDRGVGSF; v_gene: TRBV5-1
CDR3aa: SVGTGFSNQPQH; v_gene: TRBV29-1
CDR3aa: ASSFGGVADTQY; v_gene: TRBV7-7
CDR3aa: ASGVLTEYNQPQH; v_gene: TRBV28
CDR3aa: SVGERGEQF; v_gene: TRBV29-1
CDR3aa: ASSLKGGYEQY; v_gene: TRBV27
CDR3aa: ASSLQGNQPQH; v_gene: TRBV11-1
CDR3aa: ASSPGLSEETQY; v_gene: TRBV7-8
CDR3aa: ASSLYSGTSVLYEQY; v_gene: TRBV5-6
CDR3aa: ASSPRPGYGTQY; v_gene: TRBV5-1
CDR3aa: ASRKSAGVPVDTQY; v_gene: TRBV5-1
CDR3aa: ASSPGLVGVGTKNIQY; v_gene: TRBV12-3/TRBV12-4
CDR3aa: ASSFQASGSLGTDTQY; v_gene: TRBV7-8
CDR3aa: ASRLRQDEQY; v_gene: TRBV6-6